A selection of T cell receptor beta chains follows, all from one sample in a study of circulating CD8 cells and anti-PD-1 response in melanoma. Each CDR3 protein is one row after TCRdb ran MiXCR on the reads. The table has 480 or so distinct CDR3 sequences, approximately 8.3% seen once. The sample here was CD8+ T cells from PBMCs, taken at baseline or after one month of anti-PD-1 therapy (not recorded which). These receptor sequences come from a human donor with melanoma. Both conserved end residues are part of each CDR3. D genes are given only for firm matches. Not all rows give a size; the values are once, few, many and, for expanded clones, a class.

clone size	D gene	J gene	V gene	CDR3 DNA	CDR3 protein
medium-sized	NA	TRBJ2-5	TRBV29-1	TGCAGCGTTGAGTCAGGGATTATCCAAGAGACCCAGTACTTC	CSVESGIIQETQYF
medium-sized	TRBD1	TRBJ1-4	TRBV9	TGTGCCAGCAGCGTAGGAAACCCGACAGGGGTTAGGGAAAAACTGTTTTTT	CASSVGNPTGVREKLFF
large	TRBD2	TRBJ2-7	TRBV4-2	TGTGCCAGCAGCCAAGATTTGACTAGCGGTTGGCAGTACTTC	CASSQDLTSGWQYF
large	NA	TRBJ2-7	TRBV11-2	TGTGCCAGCAGCCCATGGCAGGGGACCGACGAGCAGTACTTC	CASSPWQGTDEQYF
large	NA	TRBJ2-1	TRBV19	TGTGCCAGTAGTACCGGACAGACCTACAATGAGCAGTTCTTC	CASSTGQTYNEQFF
few	TRBD1	TRBJ2-5	TRBV20-1	TGCAGTGCTAGGGACCGGGACAGGGGCTACCAAGAGACCCAGTACTTC	CSARDRDRGYQETQYF
large	NA	TRBJ1-2	TRBV29-1	TGCAGCGTTGAAAAGGCAGGGTACAACTATGGCTACACCTTC	CSVEKAGYNYGYTF
medium-sized	TRBD2	TRBJ2-1	TRBV28	TGTGCCAGCAGCACTAGCGTTGAGCAGTTCTTC	CASSTSVEQFF
large	TRBD1	TRBJ1-2	TRBV29-1	TGCAGCGTTGTGCCGGGACAGGGAAACTATGGCTACACCTTC	CSVVPGQGNYGYTF
large	TRBD1	TRBJ2-7	TRBV7-9	TGTGCCAGCAGCTTGTCGGAAAGGGGGCGAGGCGAGCAGTACTTC	CASSLSERGRGEQYF
medium-sized	TRBD1	TRBJ2-1	TRBV7-9	TGTGCCAGCAGCGGACCCAGGGGGAGCTCCTACAATGAGCAGTTCTTC	CASSGPRGSSYNEQFF
medium-sized	NA	TRBJ1-2	TRBV27	TGTGCCAGCAGTTCCACATCCAGGACAGTAAAGGCCGCCTACTATGGCTACACCTTC	CASSSTSRTVKAAYYGYTF
large	NA	TRBJ2-7	TRBV15	TGTGCCACCAGCAGAGCGGACAGCCAGACCTACGAGCAGTACTTC	CATSRADSQTYEQYF
medium-sized	NA	TRBJ2-1	TRBV7-3	TGTGCCAGCAGCTTAGGGCTCCCTACAAGCAATGAGCAGTTCTTC	CASSLGLPTSNEQFF
NA	TRBD2	TRBJ2-4	TRBV7-2	TGTGCCAGCAGCTTAGAAGGCGTTAGCGGGGGGTATTTCGGAACCAAAAACATTCAGTACTTC	CASSLEGVSGGYFGTKNIQYF
large	TRBD1	TRBJ2-5	TRBV7-9	TGTGCCAGCAGCCCCCGGACAGGGGCGGAGGAGACCCAGTACTTC	CASSPRTGAEETQYF
large	NA	TRBJ2-2	TRBV2	TGTGCCAGCAGTGAAGCGGGCGGGGAGCTGTTTTTT	CASSEAGGELFF
medium-sized	NA	TRBJ2-5	TRBV2	TGTGCCAGCAGCGGAGCAGCTCGGGAGACCCAGTACTTC	CASSGAARETQYF
large	TRBD2	TRBJ2-3	TRBV4-3	TGCGCCAGCAGCCCAACCCCACTAGCGGGGGGGCGGGAAGATACGCAGTATTTT	CASSPTPLAGGREDTQYF